This passage covers 17 T cell receptor beta chains from one sample sequenced in a study of T cell changes during pregnancy in multiple sclerosis. Clones were read by immunoSEQ multiplex PCR, and TCRdb kept only the in-frame ones, dropping some. The sample lists tens of thousands of clones; roughly nine tenths were seen once. The sample was peripheral blood, taken in the second trimester of pregnancy. These receptors were collected from a female donor with multiple sclerosis, enrolled in a pregnancy study.

The gene calls are TRBV27 and TRBJ2-7; D may be TRBD2 (6 bases). Germline V lookup: CDR1 MNHEY, CDR2 SMNVEV (reference sequence). This CDR3 is 15 amino acids long. Trimming removed 2 bases at V and 2 bases at J, with 13 bases between. The CDR3 bases are TGTGCCAGCAGTTTACTCGCGGGGTCTCCCTACGAGCAGTACTTC. It is translated as CASSLLAGSPYEQYF.

The chain employs TRBV7-9 and TRBJ1-4; D gene ambiguous. Looked up from germline, CDR1 is SEHNR and CDR2 is FQNEAQ (reference sequence). This CDR3 spans 15 amino acids. V lost 5 bases and J lost 4, with 14 bases in between. CDR3 DNA sequence: TGTGCCAGCAGCCTCCAGCAAGGGAGTAATGAAAAACTGTTTTTT. Translating it yields CASSLQQGSNEKLFF.

The chain links TRBV7-9 to TRBJ1-2, with D possibly being TRBD1 (6 bases). The V gene's germline CDR1 is SEHNR and CDR2 FQNEAQ (reference sequence). The CDR3 is made up of 14 amino acids. V lost 2 bases and J 1 base, leaving 8 bases between the germline ends. The CDR3 DNA reads TGTGCCAGCAGCTTAACAGGGCTTAACTATGGCTACACCTTC. The encoded protein is CASSLTGLNYGYTF. Together with reference TRBV7-9 and TRBJ1-2, the CDR3 gives the full variable domain: DTGVSQNPRHKITKRGQNVTFRCDPISEHNRLYWYRQTLGQGPEFLTYFQNEAQLEKSRLLSDRFSAERPKGSFSTLEIQRTEQGDSAMYLCASSLTGLNYGYTFGSGTRLTVV.

This clone has a single count. The CDR3 sequence: CASSVGAGGWADTQYF. DNA of the CDR3: TGTGCCAGCAGCGTAGGTGCAGGGGGCTGGGCAGATACGCAGTATTTT. This sequence joins TRBV9 and TRBJ2-3; 8 bases align to TRBD1. This CDR3 is 16 amino acids long. J gave up 4 bases and V 0 bases, and 7 bases lay outside the gene matches. Germline V gene lookup returns CDR1 SGDLS and CDR2 YYNGEE.

The V call is TRBV2, the J call TRBJ1-2; D unresolved. This CDR3 has 12 residues. Deletions cut 2 bases from V and 4 bases from J, with 5 bases between. Looked up from germline, CDR1 is SNHLY and CDR2 is FYNNEI. The DNA of the CDR3 is TGTGCCAGCAGTGAATTGGCCTATGGCTACACCTTC. Protein sequence: CASSELAYGYTF.

The chain carries TRBV2 and TRBJ2-7, with D possibly matching TRBD2 (5 bases). Germline V gives CDR1 SNHLY, CDR2 FYNNEI. Trimming took off 4 bases at V and 4 bases at J, with 11 bases between the two ends. The CDR3 consists of 13 residues. CDR3 region: CASSAPGGYEQYF. CDR3 DNA: TGTGCCAGCAGTGCCCCAGGCGGGTACGAGCAGTACTTC.

The genes are TRBV5-1 and TRBJ1-1; possible D gene TRBD1, 6 bases. The V gene lost 0 bases and the J gene lost 2 bases, with 8 bases spanning the gap. CDR1 SGHRS and CDR2 YFSETQ come from the germline V gene. CDR3 size: 14 residues. The CDR3, as DNA: TGCGCCAGCAGCTTGGCAGGGGCCAACACTGAAGCTTTCTTT. It encodes CASSLAGANTEAFF. Complete variable domain (other parts from reference TRBV5-1 and TRBJ1-1): KAGVTQTPRYLIKTRGQQVTLSCSPISGHRSVSWYQQTPGQGLQFLFEYFSETQRNKGNFPGRFSGRQFSNSRSEMNVSTLELGDSALYLCASSLAGANTEAFFGQGTRLTVV.

The V and J genes are TRBV7-3 and TRBJ2-7, with D tentatively TRBD2 (7 bases). The CDR3 has 15 amino acids. Germline loops: CDR1 SGHTA, CDR2 FQGTGA. The V and J ends lost 1 base and 3 bases respectively, with 13 bases between them. CDR3 sequence reads: CASSLIGGGLYEQYF. CDR3 DNA sequence: TGTGCCAGCAGCTTAATTGGCGGGGGCCTCTACGAGCAGTACTTC.

The chain joins TRBV9 to TRBJ2-3, with a tentative D call TRBD2 (6 bases). Between the trimmed V and J ends, which lost 0 bases and 3 bases, there was a span of 8 bases. The CDR3 is 14 residues long. CDR1 is SGDLS, CDR2 YYNGEE, per germline. This CDR3 is CASSVVGGTDTQYF. Here the CDR3 DNA reads TGTGCCAGCAGCGTAGTGGGGGGTACAGATACGCAGTATTTT.

This clone was observed a single time. The rearrangement links TRBV9 to TRBJ2-7; D unresolved. The germline CDR1 and CDR2 sequences are SGDLS and YYNGEE. This CDR3 is built from 14 residues. V was pared by 0 bases and J by 2 bases, with 9 bases between. The CDR3 sequence is CASSVAQNPYEQYF. CDR3 nucleotide sequence: TGTGCCAGCAGCGTAGCTCAGAATCCCTACGAGCAGTACTTC.

The V call is TRBV6-6, the J call TRBJ2-1; the match to TRBD2 covers 12 bases. The CDR3 spans 16 residues. V lost 0 bases and J lost 6; bases outside the gene matches: 3. The germline CDR1 and CDR2 sequences are MNHNY and SVGAGI (reference sequence). The CDR3 is CASSYSILAGGNEQFF. The CDR3 coding sequence is TGTGCCAGCAGTTACTCGATACTAGCGGGGGGCAATGAGCAGTTCTTC.

CDR3 bases: TGTGCCATCAGTGAGGGAAGGGGAACAGATACGCAGTATTTT. It yields the protein CAISEGRGTDTQYF. The V gene is TRBV10-3, the J gene TRBJ2-3; perhaps TRBD1 as D (5 bases). This CDR3 is 14 amino acids long. CDR1 and CDR2 from the germline V gene are ENHRY and SYGVKD. With 2 bases removed from V and 3 bases from J, the gap between germline ends came to 9 bases.

This sequence joins TRBV6-6 and TRBJ2-5, with 8 positions matching TRBD2. With V trimmed by 5 bases and J by 2 bases, 4 bases remained unmatched. The CDR3 covers 14 residues. Germline V CDR1 and CDR2: MNHNY, SVGAGI (reference sequence). CDR3 loop: CASSLGGGQETQYF. Here the CDR3 DNA reads TGTGCCAGCAGTCTCGGGGGGGGGCAAGAGACCCAGTACTTC.

V and J are TRBV9 and TRBJ2-1; TRBD2 is a possible D gene (5 bases). The CDR3 totals 12 residues. V was cut by 3 bases and J by 11 bases, with 12 bases left in between. Germline V lookup: CDR1 SGDLS, CDR2 YYNGEE. The CDR3 loop reads CASSGRTYQQFF. The DNA for the CDR3 is TGTGCCAGCAGCGGACGGACTTATCAGCAGTTCTTC. Drawing the rest from reference TRBV9 and TRBJ2-1, the complete variable domain is DSGVTQTPKHLITATGQRVTLRCSPRSGDLSVYWYQQSLDQGLQFLIQYYNGEERAKGNILERFSAQQFPDLHSELNLSSLELGDSALYFCASSGRTYQQFFGPGTRLTVL.

The count of this clone is one. This sequence joins TRBV4-3 and TRBJ1-2, with TRBD1 as a possible D gene (6 bases). This CDR3 contains 15 residues. Trimming took off 0 bases at V and 8 bases at J, with 16 bases between the two ends. The germline V gene encodes CDR1 LGHNA and CDR2 YSLEER. CDR3 bases: TGCGCCAGCAGCCAAGAGACAGGCGTCCTTTTAGGCTACACCTTC. It specifies CASSQETGVLLGYTF.

The gene calls are TRBV19 and TRBJ2-6, with a possible D match to TRBD2 (6 bases). V lost 1 base, J lost 0 bases, and 16 bases lay in between. Germline loops: CDR1 LNHDA, CDR2 SQIVND (reference sequence). This CDR3 spans 19 amino acids. The CDR3 DNA follows: TGTGCCAGTAGTATAGGTTATGGGGGGAGGCCCTCTGGGGCCAACGTCCTGACTTTC. Protein sequence: CASSIGYGGRPSGANVLTF.

This clone turned up a few times. The genes are TRBV2 and TRBJ1-1; D is undetermined. Germline values: CDR1 SNHLY, CDR2 FYNNEI. V was clipped by 3 bases and J by 0 bases, with 14 bases between them. CDR3 length equals 16 residues. The CDR3 loop is CASSEPSSGMNTEAFF. Here the CDR3 DNA reads TGTGCCAGCAGTGAGCCCAGCAGCGGAATGAACACTGAAGCTTTCTTT.